This passage covers 30 T cell receptor beta chains from one sample sequenced in a study of PD-L1 blockade in urothelial cancer. Noted time point: peripheral blood 6 weeks after treatment start. Produced via immunoSEQ multiplex PCR; TCRdb's table is partial and in-frame only. This table holds 80,000 to 95,000 clones, 70% to 90% found once. Material: PBMCs, obtained around atezolizumab (anti-PD-L1) treatment. The receptors were sampled from a man aged 65-85 years with urothelial cancer.

The V gene is TRBV7-9, the J gene TRBJ2-1; TRBD1 aligns across 12 bases. The CDR3 spans 16 residues. After removal of 6 bases from V and 8 bases from J, the junction contained 11 bases not matched to a gene. Germline CDR1 reads SEHNR; CDR2 reads FQNEAQ (reference sequence). This CDR3 is CASRESWDRGLYEQFF. CDR3 in DNA: TGTGCCAGCAGAGAATCTTGGGACAGGGGGCTCTATGAGCAGTTCTTC.

J is TRBJ2-1 and V is TRBV6-1; TRBD2 matches at 7 bases. Germline loops: CDR1 MNHNS, CDR2 SASEGT. The CDR3 is made up of 14 amino acids. The trim removed 8 bases at V and 4 bases at J, leaving 8 bases unmatched. The CDR3 DNA is TGTGCCAGCGACGCGGGGGACCTATACAATGAGCAGTTCTTC. It is translated as CASDAGDLYNEQFF.

This clone was found a few times. The chain joins TRBV18 to TRBJ1-5; D is unresolved. Trimming left V 2 bases short and J 7 bases short, with 9 bases between. The CDR3 has 13 amino acids. Germline CDR1 is KGHSH and CDR2 is LQKENI. CDR3 amino acids: CASSPSEGQPQHF. The CDR3 region has the DNA TGTGCCAGCTCACCATCGGAGGGACAGCCCCAGCATTTT.

Concerning this clone itself: The sample contains more than one DNA sequence encoding this CDR3. The rearrangement links TRBV30 to TRBJ2-3, with 9 bases lining up with TRBD1. The V and J ends lost 0 bases and 3 bases, in that order; junction bases with no gene match: 1. Germline V gene lookup returns CDR1 GTSNPN and CDR2 SVGIG (reference sequence). CDR3 length: 14 amino acids. This chain's CDR3 is CAWSVTGGTDTQYF. The DNA of the CDR3 is TGTGCCTGGAGTGTGACAGGGGGGACAGATACGCAGTATTTT.

The chain carries TRBV6-5 and TRBJ2-7; possible D gene TRBD1, 5 bases. V lost 5 bases and J lost 6, with 20 bases in between. This CDR3 region has 15 residues. Looked up from germline, CDR1 is MNHEY and CDR2 is SVGAGI. CDR3 protein: CASSQSTGPKGEQYF. The CDR3 coding sequence is TGTGCCAGCAGTCAAAGTACAGGTCCGAAGGGCGAGCAGTACTTC.

V gene TRBV4-1 combines with J gene TRBJ2-3, with D possibly being TRBD1 (6 bases). Germline assignment: CDR1 MGHRA and CDR2 YSYEKL. The CDR3 spans 15 residues. The ends were cut back, 4 bases at V and 0 bases at J, with 11 bases in the middle. The CDR3 loop is CASSLRDTSTDTQYF. DNA for the CDR3: TGCGCCAGCAGCCTGAGGGACACCAGCACAGATACGCAGTATTTT.

The table lists this clone with a few counts. CDR3 DNA sequence: TGTGCCATCAGTGAGAGACTAGCGGGGGGGACCGGGGAGCTGTTTTTT. Translated: CAISERLAGGTGELFF. The chain couples TRBV10-3 to TRBJ2-2; 14 bases fit TRBD2. J lost 5 bases, V lost 2 bases, and 1 base had no gene match. Germline V CDR1 and CDR2: ENHRY, SYGVKD. The CDR3 spans 16 residues.

The chain employs TRBV5-1 and TRBJ2-3; D might be TRBD2 (6 bases). Germline V gene sequence: CDR1 SGHRS, CDR2 YFSETQ. The CDR3 has 13 residues. V shed 3 bases and J shed 7 bases, with 12 bases lying between them. The CDR3 loop is CASSSGTGYTQYF. The CDR3 DNA reads as TGCGCCAGCAGCTCAGGGACTGGGTATACGCAGTATTTT.

This chain connects TRBV5-8 to TRBJ2-3; a weak D match, TRBD2 (6 bases). This CDR3 comprises 14 residues. In germline, CDR1 is SGHTS, CDR2 YDEGEE. Trimming removed 2 bases at V and 2 bases at J, with 9 bases between. CDR3 in amino acids: CASSFGLITDTQYF. CDR3 DNA: TGTGCCAGCAGCTTCGGACTAATCACAGATACGCAGTATTTT.

This clone has only one observation. DNA for the CDR3: TGTGCCAGCAGCTTAACGCTAGCGGGGGGGCAAAATGAGCAGTTCTTC. Protein product: CASSLTLAGGQNEQFF. The rearrangement links TRBV7-3 to TRBJ2-1; 12 positions match TRBD2. Unmatched junction bases numbered 4, after V lost 0 bases and J lost 7 bases. This CDR3 has 16 residues. Germline CDR1 is SGHTA and CDR2 is FQGTGA.

CDR3 nucleotides: TGTGCCAGCAGCTTCACTAGCGGGAGTGGGGCAGATACGCAGTATTTT. This encodes CASSFTSGSGADTQYF. This rearrangement joins TRBV7-9 to TRBJ2-3, with 11 positions matching TRBD2. Germline V gives CDR1 SEHNR, CDR2 FQNEAQ (reference sequence). The CDR3 is 16 amino acids. Germline trimming cut 3 bases from V and 4 bases from J; bases unmatched to any gene: 6.

V and J are TRBV18 and TRBJ1-3; no clear D gene. This CDR3 is 15 amino acids long. Trimming left V 4 bases short and J 2 bases short, with 12 bases between. Germline V gives CDR1 KGHSH, CDR2 LQKENI. DNA for the CDR3: TGTGCCAGCTCACTAAGGGTCGGGGCTGGAAACACCATATATTTT. This sequence encodes CASSLRVGAGNTIYF.

The CDR3 protein is CASSIGTVTGYTF. CDR3 nucleotide sequence: TGTGCCAGCAGTATCGGGACAGTCACTGGCTACACCTTC. The V call is TRBV28, the J call TRBJ1-2, with 7 bases lining up with TRBD1. Germline CDR1 MDHEN, CDR2 SYDVKM. This CDR3 is built from 13 residues. Trimming took 5 bases from V and 7 from J; bases not matched to a gene: 7.

CDR3 region: CASSIGLAGVNEQFF. The CDR3 DNA reads TGTGCCAGCAGTATAGGACTAGCGGGGGTAAATGAGCAGTTCTTC. The chain is built from TRBV27 and TRBJ2-1; 13 bases agree with TRBD2. Losses at the gene ends were 5 bases for V and 7 bases for J; bases not matched to a gene: 5. Germline lookup yields CDR1 MNHEY and CDR2 SMNVEV (reference sequence). The length of the CDR3 is 15 residues.

The V and J genes are TRBV9 and TRBJ1-1; D gene ambiguous. The CDR3 runs 14 residues. V lost 2 bases, J lost 2 bases, and 10 bases lay in between. CDR1 and CDR2 from the germline V gene are SGDLS and YYNGEE. CDR3 amino acids: CASSVGRENTEAFF. CDR3 DNA sequence: TGTGCCAGCAGCGTGGGGAGGGAAAACACTGAAGCTTTCTTT.

Only one count was recorded for this clone. The chain is built from TRBV29-1 and TRBJ2-7; D possibly corresponds to TRBD1 (6 bases). The germline V gene has CDR1 SQVTM and CDR2 ANQGSEA. Deletions cut 7 bases from V and 6 bases from J, with 19 bases between. The CDR3 has 13 amino acids. The CDR3 loop is CSGGRGQDGEQYF. CDR3 DNA: TGCAGCGGAGGTAGGGGACAAGATGGCGAGCAGTACTTC.

The chain uses TRBV7-2 and TRBJ2-2; 7 bases fit TRBD2. The CDR3 runs to 13 residues. Germline CDR1 and CDR2: SGHTA and FQGNSA. J was trimmed by 9 bases and V by 3 bases; bases with no gene match: 4. DNA of the CDR3: TGTGCCAGCAGCTTCGGAGCGGGGTGGGAGCTGTTTTTT. Its translation: CASSFGAGWELFF.

The rearrangement joins TRBV11-2 to TRBJ1-3; 7 bases are shared with TRBD1. CDR3 length: 16 amino acids. J lost 3 bases, V lost 1 base, and 6 bases had no gene match. CDR1 SGHAT and CDR2 FQNNGV come from the germline V gene. CDR3 loop: CASSLAQGGNGNTIYF. In nucleotides, the CDR3 is TGTGCCAGCAGCTTAGCGCAGGGGGGAAATGGAAACACCATATATTTT.

This clone has just one count. This chain uses TRBV5-5 with TRBJ2-1, with TRBD2 matching over 12 bases. CDR3 length: 14 residues. V lost 4 bases, J lost 10 bases, and 6 bases stayed unmatched. The germline CDR1 and CDR2 sequences are SGHKS and YYEKEE (reference sequence). CDR3 loop: CASSLGLAGREQFF. The CDR3 DNA sequence: TGTGCCAGCAGCCTCGGACTAGCGGGGAGGGAGCAGTTCTTC.

The count of this clone is one. The chain has TRBV4-2 and TRBJ1-1, with D maybe TRBD1 (5 bases). CDR1 is LGHNA, CDR2 YNFKEQ, per germline. The CDR3 loop spans 13 amino acids. The V end was cut by 4 bases, the J end by 10 bases, with 16 bases between. The CDR3 here is CASSLDDSLGAFF. CDR3 coding DNA: TGTGCCAGCAGCCTCGACGACAGTCTAGGAGCTTTCTTT.

The genes are TRBV7-2 and TRBJ2-3; TRBD1 agrees at 7 bases. There are 14 residues in the CDR3. Germline V gene data show CDR1 as SGHTA and CDR2 as FQGNSA. V was pared by 8 bases and J by 5 bases, with 10 bases of the junction left unmatched. As DNA, the CDR3 is TGTGCCAGCTCACGCGGACAGGCAATAGATACGCAGTATTTT. Translated: CASSRGQAIDTQYF.

This clone is a singleton in its sample. The genes are TRBV20-1 and TRBJ2-3; possibly TRBD2 for D (5 bases). Deletions cut 6 bases from V and 13 bases from J, with 14 bases between. The length of the CDR3 is 10 residues. Germline values: CDR1 DFQATT, CDR2 SNEGSKA (reference sequence). CDR3 DNA: TGCAGTGCCAGAAGAGGGTCCGAGTATTTT. Protein sequence: CSARRGSEYF.

The chain links TRBV7-6 to TRBJ2-5; maybe TRBD1 (5 bases). Deletions cut 1 base from V and 2 bases from J, with 8 bases between. CDR1 and CDR2 (germline): SGHVS, FNYEAQ. CDR3 length: 14 amino acids. The CDR3 spells CASSLGRAQETQYF. For the CDR3, the DNA is TGTGCCAGCAGCTTAGGCAGGGCGCAAGAGACCCAGTACTTC.

This chain joins TRBV5-4 and TRBJ1-2; 7 positions agree with TRBD1. This CDR3 is 16 amino acids long. Germline trimming cut 0 bases from V and 1 base from J; bases unmatched to any gene: 6. Germline CDR1 SGHNT, CDR2 YYREEE (reference sequence). The CDR3 region is CASSLGGTENNYGYTF. CDR3 bases: TGTGCCAGCAGCTTGGGTGGGACAGAGAATAACTATGGCTACACCTTC.

This clone appeared once. The V and J genes are TRBV6-5 and TRBJ2-7; 11 bases align to TRBD1. Losses at the gene ends were 6 bases for V and 7 bases for J; bases not matched to a gene: 5. Germline V gives CDR1 MNHEY, CDR2 SVGAGI. CDR3 length: 13 residues. The CDR3 region has the DNA TGTGCCAGCAGACGGGACAGGGGGAGGGAGCAGTACTTC. It translates to CASRRDRGREQYF.

This sequence joins TRBV6-5 and TRBJ2-5; 10 nucleotides line up with TRBD1. Germline V gene lookup returns CDR1 MNHEY and CDR2 SVGAGI. Trimming at V came to 6 bases and at J to 3 bases, leaving 4 bases not matched to a gene. The length of the CDR3 is 14 residues. The CDR3 nucleotides read TGTGCCAGCAGGGACAGGGGGGGGAAAGAGACCCAGTACTTC. Protein: CASRDRGGKETQYF.

The chain is built from TRBV5-1 and TRBJ2-1; D is possibly TRBD2 (6 bases). The CDR3 loop spans 16 amino acids. V lost 4 bases and J 4 bases, leaving 18 bases between the germline ends. Germline-derived CDR1 and CDR2 are SGHRS and YFSETQ. CDR3 amino acids: CASSPPPGLDYNEQFF. The CDR3 nucleotides are TGCGCCAGCAGCCCCCCTCCGGGACTGGATTACAATGAGCAGTTCTTC.

V is TRBV19 and J is TRBJ2-3; 9 bases match TRBD1. The germline V gene has CDR1 LNHDA and CDR2 SQIVND (reference sequence). The V segment lost 3 bases and the J segment 0 bases; nucleotides outside the gene matches: 1. The CDR3 totals 15 residues. The chain's CDR3 is CASSIGTGSTDTQYF. CDR3 nucleotide sequence: TGTGCCAGTAGTATCGGGACAGGGAGCACAGATACGCAGTATTTT.

This chain uses TRBV9 with TRBJ1-4, with D tentatively TRBD1 (5 bases). There are 15 residues in the CDR3. V lost 2 bases and J lost 5, with 13 bases in between. Germline V lookup: CDR1 SGDLS, CDR2 YYNGEE. The CDR3 is CASSVTTASNEKLFF. The CDR3, as DNA: TGTGCCAGCAGCGTGACGACAGCCTCAAATGAAAAACTGTTTTTT.

The V gene is TRBV5-1, the J gene TRBJ1-5; 8 positions agree with TRBD1. CDR1 is SGHRS and CDR2 is YFSETQ in the germline V gene. The CDR3 loop spans 15 amino acids. Trimming took 0 bases from V and 6 from J; bases not matched to a gene: 5. In DNA, the CDR3 is TGCGCCAGCAGCTTGGAGGGACAGGATGGTCAGCCCCAGCATTTT. Its protein product is CASSLEGQDGQPQHF. Combining the CDR3 with reference TRBV5-1 and TRBJ1-5 gives the whole variable domain KAGVTQTPRYLIKTRGQQVTLSCSPISGHRSVSWYQQTPGQGLQFLFEYFSETQRNKGNFPGRFSGRQFSNSRSEMNVSTLELGDSALYLCASSLEGQDGQPQHFGDGTRLSIL.